Included here is one T cell receptor (beta chain) sequence, with context. Source study methods: Reference gene primer amplification in the assay estimated nucleated cell counts. Clones were read by immunoSEQ multiplex PCR, and TCRdb kept only the in-frame ones, dropping some. V, J and clone size were drawn from that table, and D and trimming were deduced from the DNA. This sample has about 120,000 clones, with nearly 90% found just once. The data belong to a study of blood T cell repertoires in COVID-19. At the level of the study: Whether acute or convalescent, the COVID-19 samples came from the United States, Italy and Spain. In each case, the material was cDNA or gDNA derived from T cells, B-cell-depleted T cells, or PBMCs.

The receptor was isolated from a human donor in a cohort sampled during active COVID-19. Material: peripheral blood.

CDR3 residues: CASSVTGGNNEKLFF. In DNA form, the CDR3 reads TGTGCCAGCAGCGTCACAGGGGGCAATAATGAAAAACTGTTTTTT. The V and J genes are TRBV9 and TRBJ1-4; 9 nucleotides agree with TRBD1. The CDR3 is made up of 15 amino acids. V was clipped by 2 bases and J by 4 bases; unmatched bases: 3. CDR1 is SGDLS, CDR2 YYNGEE, per germline.